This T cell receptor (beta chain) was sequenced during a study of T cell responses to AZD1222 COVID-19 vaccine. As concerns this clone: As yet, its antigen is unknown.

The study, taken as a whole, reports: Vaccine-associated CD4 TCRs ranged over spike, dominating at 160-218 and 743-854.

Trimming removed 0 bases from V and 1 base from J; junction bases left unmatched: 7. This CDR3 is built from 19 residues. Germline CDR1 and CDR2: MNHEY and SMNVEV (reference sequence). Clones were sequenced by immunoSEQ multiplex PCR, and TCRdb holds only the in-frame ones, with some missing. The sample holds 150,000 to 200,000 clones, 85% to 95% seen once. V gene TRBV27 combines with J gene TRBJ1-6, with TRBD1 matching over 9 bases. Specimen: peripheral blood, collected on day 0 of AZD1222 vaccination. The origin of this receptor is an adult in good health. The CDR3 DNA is TGTGCCAGCAGTTTATCCCGTTGGACAGGGGTGTCCTATAATTCACCCCTCCACTTT. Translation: CASSLSRWTGVSYNSPLHF.